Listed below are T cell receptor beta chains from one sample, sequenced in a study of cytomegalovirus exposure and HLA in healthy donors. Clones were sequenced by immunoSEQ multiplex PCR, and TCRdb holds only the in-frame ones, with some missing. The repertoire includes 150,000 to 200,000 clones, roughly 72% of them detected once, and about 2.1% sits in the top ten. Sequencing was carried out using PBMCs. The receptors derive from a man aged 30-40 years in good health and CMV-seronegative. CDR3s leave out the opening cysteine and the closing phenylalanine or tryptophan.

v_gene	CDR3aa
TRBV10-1	ASRAGRVEQY
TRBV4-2	ASSQSQDKSTEAF
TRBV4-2	ASSQILAGVTGELF
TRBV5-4	ASSLQGSQY
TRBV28	ASSEGLAEQF
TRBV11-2	ASSSTRGRLAGEGQY
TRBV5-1	ASSLAPGRGEKLF
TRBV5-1	ASSLVGSGSDEQY
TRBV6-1	ASRDSNYGYT
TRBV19	ASNVYSGANVLT
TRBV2	ASKATGAENEKLF
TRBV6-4	ASSEGNTGELF
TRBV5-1	ASSLEGARNQPQH
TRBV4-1	ASSQVSGSGYEQY
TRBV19	ASRKTYSNQPQH
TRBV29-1	SVEGLAGEFPLPDTQY
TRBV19	ASRPGSGENSPLH
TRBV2	ASSPSRPTLNTEAF
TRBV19	ASSGQGRYEQY
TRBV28	ASSFILAGAHEQY
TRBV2	ASREYQETQY
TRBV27	ASSWGRVETQY
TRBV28	ASSPWGDYTEAF
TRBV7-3	ASSLSVGSGGEQF
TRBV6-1	ASSFRQGHSPLH
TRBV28	ASSLLSTGSRRGYT
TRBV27	ASKPGLNEQF
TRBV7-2	ASSFGLAGRTDTQY
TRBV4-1	ASSHTQGYEQY
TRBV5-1	ASSFDSSLSGNTIY
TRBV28	ASSQLQECLTDTQY
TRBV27	ASSHSGSYEQY
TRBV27	ASSLGAGELADTQY
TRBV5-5	ASRVAGGGSYEQY
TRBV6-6	ASKGGTNYGYT
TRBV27	ASSLEQGKIPETQY
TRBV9	ASSASILSYEQY
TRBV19	ASSIGARTETYGYT
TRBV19	ASSIGGSSLDGYT
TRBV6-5	ASSYSAGAVFETQY
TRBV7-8	ASSLTGGHNEQF
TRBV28	ASRPSVLLAVAFNEQF
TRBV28	ASTRTSGTDTQY
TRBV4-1	ASSQPNRLAGTSTDTQY
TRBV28	ASSFMNPLGQGGRANYGYT